This entry lists 15 T cell receptor beta chains sequenced from one sample in a study of cytomegalovirus exposure and HLA in healthy donors. With 60 Vbeta and 13 Jbeta primers, the PCR was carried out. Libraries were prepared by immunoSEQ multiplex PCR; TCRdb keeps only in-frame clonotypes and omits some of them. The table lists about 130,000 clones, approximately 61% of them singletons. Sequencing was done on a sample of PBMCs. These receptors all stem from a human donor in good health.

The chain has TRBV5-1 and TRBJ1-1; TRBD1 matches at 8 bases. The CDR3 is 14 amino acids. From germline, CDR1 is SGHRS and CDR2 YFSETQ. J lost 4 bases, V lost 7 bases, and 9 bases had no gene match. CDR3 protein: CASSPQGGITEAFF. The CDR3 DNA is TGCGCCAGCTCCCCACAGGGGGGCATCACTGAAGCTTTCTTT.

This rearrangement joins TRBV5-5 to TRBJ2-2, with unresolved D. Trimming removed 0 bases at V and 2 bases at J, with 5 bases between. This CDR3 has 14 amino acids. The germline gives CDR1 SGHKS, CDR2 YYEKEE (reference sequence). The CDR3: CASSLAYNTGELFF. The CDR3 bases are TGTGCCAGCAGCTTGGCCTATAACACCGGGGAGCTGTTTTTT.

The J gene is TRBJ2-1, the V gene TRBV7-2, with 9 bases matching TRBD2. The ends lost 5 bases at V and 5 bases at J; junction bases unmatched: 4. The CDR3 is 14 residues long. CDR1 is SGHTA, CDR2 FQGNSA, per germline. In DNA form, the CDR3 reads TGTGCCAGCAGCCGGACTAGCGTTAACAATGAGCAGTTCTTC. Translated, it gives CASSRTSVNNEQFF.

V usage is TRBV10-2 and J usage is TRBJ1-1, with D maybe TRBD1 (5 bases). Germline CDR1 and CDR2: WSHSY and SAAADI. V was clipped by 5 bases and J by 0 bases, with 10 bases between them. This CDR3 has 14 residues. The CDR3: CASSIDSLNTEAFF. CDR3 DNA sequence: TGCGCCAGCAGTATTGACAGCCTGAACACTGAAGCTTTCTTT.

This clone showed up just once. The rearrangement uses TRBV29-1 and TRBJ2-3, with unresolved D. Deletions cut 7 bases from V and 9 bases from J, with 14 bases between. CDR3 length: 11 amino acids. CDR1 is SQVTM, CDR2 ANQGSEA, per germline. The CDR3 bases are TGCAGCGCCAACTCGGGTGGCACGCAGTATTTT. Its translation: CSANSGGTQYF.

This CDR3 reads CASSQGAAGSYEQYF. The CDR3 region has the DNA TGCGCCAGCAGCCAAGGGGCTGCAGGCTCCTACGAGCAGTACTTC. This chain links TRBV4-1 with TRBJ2-7; no clear D. V dropped 1 base and J dropped 0 bases, with 10 bases sitting between them. CDR1 MGHRA and CDR2 YSYEKL come from the germline V gene. CDR3 length equals 15 residues.

A few counts support this clone. This sequence joins TRBV15 and TRBJ2-7; 10 positions match TRBD1. V was pared by 0 bases and J by 12 bases, with 8 bases of the junction left unmatched. Looked up from germline, CDR1 is LNHNV and CDR2 is YYDKDF (reference sequence). The CDR3 extends over 14 amino acids. The CDR3 DNA follows: TGTGCCACCAGCAGAGATCCGGGACAGGGGCCGGGGTACTTC. Translation: CATSRDPGQGPGYF.

The table lists this clone with a count of one. This chain connects TRBV27 to TRBJ1-2; tentative D call: TRBD1 (5 bases). The V gene's germline CDR1 is MNHEY and CDR2 SMNVEV (reference sequence). Deletions cut 7 bases from V and 8 bases from J, with 17 bases between. The CDR3 is 13 amino acids. The CDR3 DNA is TGTGCCAGCAAACGACCAGGGTATGGCGGCTACACCTTC. Protein sequence: CASKRPGYGGYTF.

The chain links TRBV6-1 to TRBJ1-1; no definite D call. Germline V lookup: CDR1 MNHNS, CDR2 SASEGT. The length of the CDR3 is 13 residues. The V end was cut by 6 bases, the J end by 2 bases, with 10 bases between. The CDR3 nucleotides are TGTGCCAGCAGCCTAGCAGAAAACACTGAAGCTTTCTTT. This gives the protein CASSLAENTEAFF.

The chain carries TRBV5-1 and TRBJ2-2; 7 bases are a match to TRBD1. Germline CDR1 reads SGHRS; CDR2 reads YFSETQ. The CDR3 contains 15 residues. V gave up 4 bases and J gave up 5 bases; unmatched junction bases: 8. CDR3 DNA: TGCGCCAGCAGCCTGAGGGCAGGGGGTACCGGGGAGCTGTTTTTT. Residues: CASSLRAGGTGELFF.

The chain joins TRBV10-3 to TRBJ1-5; 10 bases align to TRBD1. CDR1 and CDR2 from the germline V gene are ENHRY and SYGVKD. V shed 3 bases, J shed 1 base, and the junction held 12 bases outside the gene matches. The CDR3 covers 19 residues. The CDR3 coding sequence is TGTGCCATCAGTGACTCTCCCGGGACAGGGGCGGGCAGCAATCAGCCCCAGCATTTT. Its translation is CAISDSPGTGAGSNQPQHF.

The chain is built from TRBV19 and TRBJ2-4; TRBD1 agrees at 7 bases. V gave up 3 bases and J gave up 5 bases; unmatched junction bases: 4. This CDR3 contains 14 residues. Germline CDR1 reads LNHDA; CDR2 reads SQIVND (reference sequence). The CDR3 loop reads CASSIQQGENIQYF. CDR3 DNA: TGTGCCAGTAGTATTCAGCAGGGGGAAAACATTCAGTACTTC. Supplemented by reference TRBV19 and TRBJ2-4, the full variable domain reads DGGITQSPKYLFRKEGQNVTLSCEQNLNHDAMYWYRQDPGQGLRLIYYSQIVNDFQKGDIAEGYSVSREKKESFPLTVTSAQKNPTAFYLCASSIQQGENIQYFGAGTRLSVL.

This clone was found once. Sequence at one end of the junction differs from germline and may be a read error. The V call is TRBV29-1, the J call TRBJ2-7; 9 nucleotides agree with TRBD1. Germline V gene lookup returns CDR1 SQVTM and CDR2 ANQGSEA. The CDR3 spans 12 residues. The CDR3 bases are TGCAGCGTTGGGGACAGGGAGGGCCCGTCCCACTTC. As protein: CSVGDREGPSHF.

The chain recombines TRBV5-1 with TRBJ1-6; 9 bases map to TRBD1. The germline CDR1 and CDR2 sequences are SGHRS and YFSETQ. V lost 3 bases and J lost 7; bases outside the gene matches: 8. There are 16 residues in the CDR3. CDR3 nucleotides: TGCGCCAGCAGCTACCGGGACAGGGCCGGGAATTCACCCCTCCACTTT. Amino acid sequence: CASSYRDRAGNSPLHF. The entire variable domain, with the rest obtained from reference TRBV5-1 and TRBJ1-6, is as follows: KAGVTQTPRYLIKTRGQQVTLSCSPISGHRSVSWYQQTPGQGLQFLFEYFSETQRNKGNFPGRFSGRQFSNSRSEMNVSTLELGDSALYLCASSYRDRAGNSPLHFGNGTRLTVT.

The V and J genes are TRBV4-2 and TRBJ2-4; TRBD1 matches 8 bases. There are 15 residues in the CDR3. Germline V gene sequence: CDR1 LGHNA, CDR2 YNFKEQ. The trim removed 6 bases at V and 3 bases at J, leaving 7 bases unmatched. Here the CDR3 DNA reads TGTGCCAGCAGTAGACAGGGGTACGACAAAAACATTCAGTACTTC. It translates to CASSRQGYDKNIQYF.